Shown below are 28 T cell receptor beta chains from a single sample sequenced in a study of CXCR3-negative and CXCR3-positive naive CD8 T cells (dated by TCRdb to about 2019). The sequencing machine was a NextSeq 550. The Human TCR Profiling Kit (MiLaboratory) was used to make UMI-labeled 5' RACE TRB cDNA libraries. TCRdb reprocessed the reads, and each CDR3 protein sequence is entered once, without DNA. This sample's clone table shows 45,000 to 75,000 distinct CDR3 sequences. Approximately 0.45% of the sample belongs to the ten largest clones. Sequenced input: naive CXCR3- CD8+ T cells from blood. The sample's cell subset or site, from its label and the paper: CD45RO-CCR7+CD27+CD95- naive CD8+ T cells lacking CXCR3 (TNR3-). Source of these receptors: a human donor in good health. Some clones in this sample may be carry-over from other donors' samples.

V and J are TRBV7-2 and TRBJ2-2; TCRdb indicates TRBD1, and absent DNA this call remains unverified. This CDR3 comprises 14 residues. The germline CDR1 and CDR2 sequences are SGHTA and FQGNSA. CDR3 residues: CASSPDRGTGELFF.

CDR3 protein: CSASGGEYNEQFF. The rearrangement links TRBV20-1 to TRBJ2-1; the TRBD2 assignment by TCRdb is unverifiable without DNA. The CDR3 runs to 13 residues. The germline V gene has CDR1 DFQATT and CDR2 SNEGSKA (reference sequence).

The chain uses TRBV5-1 and TRBJ2-7; TCRdb indicates TRBD2, and absent DNA this call remains unverified. The germline V gene has CDR1 SGHRS and CDR2 YFSETQ. The CDR3 runs 16 residues. The CDR3 is CASSSSSPGLAFEQYF.

The chain combines TRBV7-2 with TRBJ2-2; TCRdb designates TRBD1, a call that cannot be tested without DNA. CDR1 is SGHTA and CDR2 is FQGNSA in the germline V gene. The CDR3 consists of 14 residues. CDR3 sequence: CASSQTGATGELFF.

The rearrangement links TRBV29-1 to TRBJ2-1; TCRdb's D call of TRBD1 is untestable without DNA. CDR3 length equals 11 residues. The V gene's germline CDR1 is SQVTM and CDR2 ANQGSEA. The CDR3 loop reads CSAPLGNEQFF.

Here the CDR3 reads CASSLRAGPEAFF. V usage is TRBV7-9 and J usage is TRBJ1-1. CDR1 and CDR2 from the germline V gene are SEHNR and FQNEAQ (reference sequence). This CDR3 comprises 13 residues.

This sequence joins TRBV7-9 and TRBJ2-7. CDR1 and CDR2 (germline): SEHNR, FQNEAQ (reference sequence). This CDR3 region has 14 residues. CDR3 amino acids: CASSLAVGHYEQYF.

The chain employs TRBV2 and TRBJ2-3; lacking DNA, the TRBD1 call made by TCRdb goes unchecked. In germline, CDR1 is SNHLY, CDR2 FYNNEI. CDR3 length: 15 amino acids. The CDR3 region is CASSEGGGGANTQYF. Together with reference TRBV2 and TRBJ2-3, the CDR3 gives the full variable domain: EPEVTQTPSHQVTQMGQEVILRCVPISNHLYFYWYRQILGQKVEFLVSFYNNEISEKSEIFDDQFSVERPDGSNFTLKIRSTKLEDSAMYFCASSEGGGGANTQYFGPGTRLTVL.

V and J are TRBV20-1 and TRBJ2-7; the TCRdb D gene call, TRBD2, has no DNA to confirm it. From germline, CDR1 is DFQATT and CDR2 SNEGSKA (reference sequence). The CDR3 covers 13 residues. The CDR3 region is CSARNGGLGEQYF.

The rearrangement uses TRBV29-1 and TRBJ2-7; TCRdb gives TRBD2 as the D gene, but with no DNA this cannot be confirmed. CDR1 and CDR2 from the germline V gene are SQVTM and ANQGSEA. The CDR3 is made up of 13 amino acids. The CDR3 sequence: CSALSGGTYEQYF.

The genes are TRBV2 and TRBJ2-7. The length of the CDR3 is 16 residues. CDR1 is SNHLY and CDR2 is FYNNEI in the germline V gene. CDR3 sequence reads: CASSDGKQKSSYEQYF.

The chain recombines TRBV12-3 or TRBV12-4 with TRBJ2-1; TCRdb's assignment of TRBD1 cannot be checked, as there is no DNA. This CDR3 has 14 residues. The chain's CDR3 is CASSRGTGHIEQFF.

The genes are TRBV14 and TRBJ2-1. The CDR3 extends over 19 amino acids. CDR1 SGHDN and CDR2 FVKESK come from the germline V gene. CDR3 loop: CASSQDLADLGSSYNEQFF.

The chain couples TRBV4-3 to TRBJ2-1; TCRdb's D gene call, TRBD1, goes unchecked for lack of DNA. CDR3 length: 14 amino acids. CDR1 LGHNA and CDR2 YSLEER come from the germline V gene. CDR3 in amino acids: CASSPGAHANEQFF.

J is TRBJ2-1 and V is TRBV4-1; TCRdb's D call of TRBD2 is untestable without DNA. This CDR3 region has 12 residues. Germline V CDR1 and CDR2: MGHRA, YSYEKL. The CDR3 spells CASSQRGNEQFF.

V and J are TRBV6-2 or TRBV6-3 and TRBJ2-1. In germline, CDR1 is MNHEY, CDR2 SVGEGT. The CDR3 contains 15 residues. The CDR3 spells CASRAPVMADNEQFF.

J is TRBJ1-3 and V is TRBV20-1. The CDR3 is 15 amino acids. Germline V gives CDR1 DFQATT, CDR2 SNEGSKA (reference sequence). The CDR3: CSATDRTDSGNTIYF.

The chain has TRBV12-3 or TRBV12-4 and TRBJ2-2; there is no DNA to check the TCRdb D call of TRBD1. The CDR3 spans 14 residues. Here the CDR3 reads CASSPNGQGPELFF.

This rearrangement joins TRBV7-6 to TRBJ1-2; TCRdb names TRBD1, which stays unverified in the absence of DNA. The CDR3 covers 19 residues. CDR1 and CDR2 from the germline V gene are SGHVS and FNYEAQ. CDR3 sequence reads: CASSAVDFEEGVVHYGYTF.

The chain combines TRBV7-3 with TRBJ1-1; TCRdb's D gene call, TRBD1, goes unchecked for lack of DNA. The CDR3 totals 13 residues. Germline CDR1 reads SGHTA; CDR2 reads FQGTGA. CDR3 loop: CASSYSGGTEAFF.

The chain links TRBV6-2 or TRBV6-3 to TRBJ2-6; the TRBD1 assignment by TCRdb is unverifiable without DNA. The CDR3 loop spans 18 amino acids. Germline lookup yields CDR1 MNHEY and CDR2 SVGEGT. CDR3 sequence: CASRRTGDHPSGANVLTF.

This chain connects TRBV7-6 to TRBJ2-3; TCRdb's D call of TRBD2 is untestable without DNA. CDR1 and CDR2 (germline): SGHVS, FNYEAQ. This CDR3 region has 16 residues. The CDR3 is CASSLGLAGGPDTQYF.

This chain joins TRBV7-3 and TRBJ1-2. The CDR3 consists of 13 residues. The V gene's germline CDR1 is SGHTA and CDR2 FQGTGA. CDR3: CASSSSRLYGYTF.

This chain joins TRBV12-3 or TRBV12-4 and TRBJ2-7. The CDR3 contains 15 residues. The CDR3 loop reads CASKQEAFFSYEQYF.

The chain joins TRBV20-1 to TRBJ2-1; the D call from TCRdb, TRBD1, cannot be confirmed without DNA. The CDR3 is 15 residues long. Germline CDR1 reads DFQATT; CDR2 reads SNEGSKA (reference sequence). CDR3 residues: CSATWTGMYYNEQFF.

The rearrangement uses TRBV10-3 and TRBJ1-2. Germline CDR1 ENHRY, CDR2 SYGVKD. The CDR3 length is 13 residues. The CDR3 sequence: CAISDDGYYGYTF.

This chain joins TRBV3-1 and TRBJ2-1; TCRdb's D gene call, TRBD2, goes unchecked for lack of DNA. Germline V gene sequence: CDR1 LGHDT, CDR2 YNNKEL (reference sequence). The CDR3 length is 16 residues. The chain's CDR3 is CASSQDPERLHNEQFF.

The chain combines TRBV10-3 with TRBJ2-7; the TRBD2 assignment by TCRdb is unverifiable without DNA. Germline V gene lookup returns CDR1 ENHRY and CDR2 SYGVKD. The CDR3 sequence is 13 residues long. The CDR3: CAISDSGGYEQYF.